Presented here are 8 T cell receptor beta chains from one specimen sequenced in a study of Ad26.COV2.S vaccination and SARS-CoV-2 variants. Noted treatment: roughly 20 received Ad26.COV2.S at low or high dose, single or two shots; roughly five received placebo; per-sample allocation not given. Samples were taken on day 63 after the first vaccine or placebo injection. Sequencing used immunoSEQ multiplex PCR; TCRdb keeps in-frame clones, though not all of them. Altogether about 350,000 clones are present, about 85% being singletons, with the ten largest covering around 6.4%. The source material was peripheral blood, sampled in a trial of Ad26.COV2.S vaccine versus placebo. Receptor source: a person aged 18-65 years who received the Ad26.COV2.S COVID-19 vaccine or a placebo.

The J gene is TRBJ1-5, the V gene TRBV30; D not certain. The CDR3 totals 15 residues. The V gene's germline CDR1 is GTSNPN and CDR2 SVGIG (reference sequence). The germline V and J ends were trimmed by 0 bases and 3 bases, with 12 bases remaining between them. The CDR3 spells CAWSVLREFNQPQHF. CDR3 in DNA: TGTGCCTGGAGTGTCCTTCGGGAGTTCAATCAGCCCCAGCATTTT. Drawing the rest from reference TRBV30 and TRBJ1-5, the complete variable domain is SQTIHQWPATLVQPVGSPLSLECTVEGTSNPNLYWYRQAAGRGLQLLFYSVGIGQISSEVPQNLSASRPQDRQFILSSKKLLLSDSGFYLCAWSVLREFNQPQHFGDGTRLSIL.

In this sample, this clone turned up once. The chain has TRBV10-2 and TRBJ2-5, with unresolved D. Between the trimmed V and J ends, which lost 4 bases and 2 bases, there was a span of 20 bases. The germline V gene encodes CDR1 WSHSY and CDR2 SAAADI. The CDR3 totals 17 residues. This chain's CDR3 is CASSGASSVSGQETQYF. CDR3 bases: TGCGCCAGCAGTGGGGCCAGCTCGGTTTCGGGTCAAGAGACCCAGTACTTC.

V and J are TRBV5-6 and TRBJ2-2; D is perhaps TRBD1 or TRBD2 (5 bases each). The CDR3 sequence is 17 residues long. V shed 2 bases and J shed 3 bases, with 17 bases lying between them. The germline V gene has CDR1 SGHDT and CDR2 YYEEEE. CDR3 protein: CASSFPGRKLYTGELFF. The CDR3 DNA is TGTGCCAGCAGCTTCCCGGGACGCAAATTATACACCGGGGAGCTGTTTTTT. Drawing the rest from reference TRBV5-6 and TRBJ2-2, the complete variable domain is DAGVTQSPTHLIKTRGQQVTLRCSPKSGHDTVSWYQQALGQGPQFIFQYYEEEERQRGNFPDRFSGHQFPNYSSELNVNALLLGDSALYLCASSFPGRKLYTGELFFGEGSRLTVL.

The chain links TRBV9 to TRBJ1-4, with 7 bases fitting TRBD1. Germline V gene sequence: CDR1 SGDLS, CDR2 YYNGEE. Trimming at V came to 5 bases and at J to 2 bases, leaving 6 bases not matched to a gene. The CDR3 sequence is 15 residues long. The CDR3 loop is CASRSDRDTNEKLFF. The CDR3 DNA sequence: TGTGCCAGCAGGTCTGACAGGGATACTAATGAAAAACTGTTTTTT.

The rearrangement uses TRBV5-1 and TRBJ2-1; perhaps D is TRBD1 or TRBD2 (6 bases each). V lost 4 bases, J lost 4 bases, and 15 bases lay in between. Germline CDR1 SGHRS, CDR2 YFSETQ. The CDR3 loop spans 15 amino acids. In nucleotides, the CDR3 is TGCGCCAGCAGCCCCTTAGGGGGGACATACAATGAGCAGTTCTTC. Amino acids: CASSPLGGTYNEQFF.

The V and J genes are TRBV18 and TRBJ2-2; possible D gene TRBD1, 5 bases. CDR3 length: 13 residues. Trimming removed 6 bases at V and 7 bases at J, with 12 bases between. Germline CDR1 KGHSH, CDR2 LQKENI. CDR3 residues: CASSADSDGELFF. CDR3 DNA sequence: TGTGCCAGCTCGGCCGACAGTGACGGGGAGCTGTTTTTT.

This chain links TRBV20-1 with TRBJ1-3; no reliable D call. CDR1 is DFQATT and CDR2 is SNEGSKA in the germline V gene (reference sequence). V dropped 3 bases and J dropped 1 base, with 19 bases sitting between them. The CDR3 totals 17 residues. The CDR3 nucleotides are TGCAGTGCTAGTGGGCAGCCACCGTTCGGGTCTGGAAACACCATATATTTT. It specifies CSASGQPPFGSGNTIYF.

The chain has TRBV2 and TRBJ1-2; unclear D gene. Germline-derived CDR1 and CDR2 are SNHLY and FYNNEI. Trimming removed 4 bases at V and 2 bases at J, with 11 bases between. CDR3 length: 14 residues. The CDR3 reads CASSAFGPNYGYTF. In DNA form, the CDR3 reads TGTGCCAGCAGTGCCTTCGGGCCCAACTATGGCTACACCTTC.